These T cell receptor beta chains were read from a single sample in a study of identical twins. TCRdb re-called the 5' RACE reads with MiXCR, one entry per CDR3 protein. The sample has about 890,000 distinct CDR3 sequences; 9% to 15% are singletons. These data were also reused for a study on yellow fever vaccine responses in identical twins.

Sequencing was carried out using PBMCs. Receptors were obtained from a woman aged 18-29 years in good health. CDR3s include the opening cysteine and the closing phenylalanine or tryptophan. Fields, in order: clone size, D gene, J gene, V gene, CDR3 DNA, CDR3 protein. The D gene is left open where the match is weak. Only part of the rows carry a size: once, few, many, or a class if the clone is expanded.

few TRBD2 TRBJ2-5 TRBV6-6 TGTGCCAGCAGTTACCAGAGCGGGACTAGCGGGACCCAGTACTTC CASSYQSGTSGTQYF
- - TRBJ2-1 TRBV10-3 TGTGCCATCACGGGGTCCTTTCACAATGAGCAGTTCTTC CAITGSFHNEQFF
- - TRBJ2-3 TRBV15 TGTGCCACCAGCAGAGCCCTGGTTCTTTCAGGAGATACGCAGTATTTT CATSRALVLSGDTQYF
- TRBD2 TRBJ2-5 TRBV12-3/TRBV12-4 TGTGCCAGCAGTTCCCAACTAGCGGACCAAGAGACCCAGTACTTC CASSSQLADQETQYF
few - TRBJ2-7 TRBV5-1 TGCGCCAGCGGCCCGGGACGCGACTACGAGCAGTACTTC CASGPGRDYEQYF
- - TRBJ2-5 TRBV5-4 TGTGCCAGCAGCTTGGAACAGGGATGGGAGACCCAGTACTTC CASSLEQGWETQYF
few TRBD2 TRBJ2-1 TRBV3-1 TGTGCCAGCAGCCCCCCGGGACTAGACTACAATGAGCAGTTCTTC CASSPPGLDYNEQFF
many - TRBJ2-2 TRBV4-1 TGCGCCAGCAGCCAAGAACCCGGGGAGCTGTTTTTT CASSQEPGELFF
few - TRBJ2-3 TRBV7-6 TGTGCCAGCAGCTTAAGCCTGGGCGGCCCAGATACGCAGTATTTT CASSLSLGGPDTQYF
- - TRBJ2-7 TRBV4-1 TGCGCCAGCAGCCAAGATCCCCCAGCGATCTACGAGCAGTACTTC CASSQDPPAIYEQYF
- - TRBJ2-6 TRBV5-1 TGCGCCAGCCTGGAGGGGGGTAACTCTGGGGCCAACGTCCTGACTTTC CASLEGGNSGANVLTF
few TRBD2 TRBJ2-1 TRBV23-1 TGCGCCAGCAGTCAAAATAGCGGGAGGGCCAATGAGCAGTTCTTC CASSQNSGRANEQFF
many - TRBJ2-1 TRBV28 TGTGCCAGCAGTTTCCCCGGGGCTGGTGAGCAGTTCTTC CASSFPGAGEQFF
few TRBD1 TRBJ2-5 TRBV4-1 TGCGCCAGCAGCCATCTCCGGGACAGTCAAGAGACCCAGTACTTC CASSHLRDSQETQYF
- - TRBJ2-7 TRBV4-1 TGCGCCAGCAGCCTGAGTCCTAAAATAGCGGCACTTCCCTACGAGCAGTACTTC CASSLSPKIAALPYEQYF
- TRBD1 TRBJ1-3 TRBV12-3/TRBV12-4 TGTGCCAGCAGACTAGGGACAGCCTCTGGAAACACCATATATTTT CASRLGTASGNTIYF
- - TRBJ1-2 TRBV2 TGTGCCAGCAGAGGAGGGGACCTACTGGGGTATGGCTACACCTTC CASRGGDLLGYGYTF
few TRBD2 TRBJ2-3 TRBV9 TGTGCCAGCAGCGTCGGAGTAGCGGGGACCAGGACAGATACGCAGTATTTT CASSVGVAGTRTDTQYF
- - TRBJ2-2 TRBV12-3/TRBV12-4 TGTGCCAGCAGTTTCATGGGTGCCGGGGAGCTGTTTTTT CASSFMGAGELFF
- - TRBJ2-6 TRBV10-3 TGTGCCATCGCACCGACTGGGGCCAACGTCCTGACTTTC CAIAPTGANVLTF
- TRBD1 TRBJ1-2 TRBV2 TGTGCCAGCAGTGCTATCGGACAGGGGGATGGCTACACCTTC CASSAIGQGDGYTF
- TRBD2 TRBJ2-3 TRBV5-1 TGCGCCAGCAGCTTTGCTAGCGGCCTGGATACGCAGTATTTT CASSFASGLDTQYF
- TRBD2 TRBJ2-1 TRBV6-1 TGTGCCAGCAGTGATGGGACTAGCGGGGGGGCAGGGTTCTTC CASSDGTSGGAGFF
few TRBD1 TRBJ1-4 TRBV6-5 TGTGCCAGCAGTTACGCCAGGGGGCGCGGAGAAAAACTGTTTTTT CASSYARGRGEKLFF
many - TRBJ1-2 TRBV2 TGTGCCAGCCGTAACCCGGGTTTAAACTATGGCTACACCTTC CASRNPGLNYGYTF
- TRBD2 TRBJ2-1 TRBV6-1 TGTGCCAGCACAGCGGGAGATGCCTACAATGAGCAGTTCTTC CASTAGDAYNEQFF
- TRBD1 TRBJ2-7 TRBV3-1 TGTGCCAGCAGCCATGCCGGGACAGGGAGTAACGAGCAGTACTTC CASSHAGTGSNEQYF
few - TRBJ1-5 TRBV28 TGTGCCAGCAGTTACCGGGCTAAAAATCAGCCCCAGCATTTT CASSYRAKNQPQHF
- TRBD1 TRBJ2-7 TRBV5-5 TGTGCCAGCAGCAGGATGGGACAGTCCTACGAGCAGTACTTC CASSRMGQSYEQYF
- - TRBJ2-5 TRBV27 TGTGCCAGCAGCCAGAGTCGGGAGACCCAGTACTTC CASSQSRETQYF